These 18 T cell receptor beta chains originate from one sample sequenced in a study of Graves' ophthalmopathy and Graves' hyperthyroidism. For repertoire sequencing, the TCR beta CDR3 regions were amplified from RNA transcripts. First-round RT-PCR used HTBI primers; second-round multiplex PCR followed. TCRdb redid the calling of the multiplex PCR reads with MiXCR, one entry per CDR3 protein. This table holds about 600,000 distinct CDR3 sequences, approximately 37% found once. The source material was peripheral blood or thyroid tissue (not recorded which). All receptors derive from an adult man with Graves' hyperthyroidism.

This clonotype has at least ten counts. The chain couples TRBV5-1 to TRBJ2-2; D uncertain. The germline V gene has CDR1 SGHRS and CDR2 YFSETQ. Trimming removed 0 bases at V and 7 bases at J, with 7 bases between. This CDR3 is 13 amino acids long. The DNA of the CDR3 is TGCGCCAGCAGCTTGGTTGGTAGCGGGGAGCTGTTTTTT. Amino acid sequence: CASSLVGSGELFF.

V and J are TRBV20-1 and TRBJ1-1; D gene unclear. Per germline, CDR1 DFQATT and CDR2 SNEGSKA (reference sequence). Trimming removed 3 bases from V and 5 bases from J, with 19 bases in between. The CDR3 is made up of 15 amino acids. CDR3 protein: CSASGSGRGYTEAFF. The CDR3 DNA reads TGCAGTGCTAGTGGTAGCGGGAGAGGATATACTGAAGCTTTCTTT.

This clonotype was seen only a few times. The chain is built from TRBV29-1 and TRBJ2-7; 7 bases align to TRBD1. This CDR3 has 12 amino acids. The J segment lost 3 bases and the V segment lost 7 bases, leaving 6 bases of the junction unmatched. Germline V gives CDR1 SQVTM, CDR2 ANQGSEA. CDR3 sequence reads: CSGGQVFYEQYF. The CDR3 region has the DNA TGCAGCGGCGGACAGGTTTTCTACGAGCAGTACTTC.

The rearrangement links TRBV5-1 to TRBJ1-1, with no clear D. V was cut by 3 bases and J by 10 bases, with 19 bases left in between. The germline CDR1 and CDR2 sequences are SGHRS and YFSETQ. CDR3 length: 14 amino acids. The CDR3 coding sequence is TGCGCCAGCAGCTCGACTAGCGGGGTAGATGGAGCTTTCTTT. Protein product: CASSSTSGVDGAFF.

This clonotype was seen ten or more times. The rearrangement links TRBV6-5 to TRBJ1-1; perhaps TRBD1 as D (6 bases). Germline V gene data show CDR1 as MNHEY and CDR2 as SVGAGI. V shed 7 bases and J shed 1 base, with 13 bases lying between them. The CDR3 contains 14 residues. CDR3 nucleotide sequence: TGTGCCAGCAACGAACAGGGATCGAACACTGAAGCTTTCTTT. It encodes CASNEQGSNTEAFF.

Regarding this clonotype: Just one base apart from a much larger clone, this may be a read error. This chain links TRBV9 with TRBJ2-7; 7 nucleotides align to TRBD1. The germline gives CDR1 SGDLS, CDR2 YYNGEE. Germline trimming cut 4 bases from V and 8 bases from J; bases unmatched to any gene: 9. The CDR3 loop spans 13 amino acids. CDR3 sequence: CASSQTGSWKQYF. CDR3 coding DNA: TGTGCCAGCAGCCAGACAGGGTCGTGGAAGCAGTACTTC. Full variable domain (rest looked up from reference TRBV9 and TRBJ2-7): DSGVTQTPKHLITATGQRVTLRCSPRSGDLSVYWYQQSLDQGLQFLIQYYNGEERAKGNILERFSAQQFPDLHSELNLSSLELGDSALYFCASSQTGSWKQYFGPGTRLTVT.

This clonotype showed up many times. This chain uses TRBV2 with TRBJ1-2; 7 bases agree with TRBD1. In germline, CDR1 is SNHLY, CDR2 FYNNEI. The V segment lost 9 bases and the J segment 1 base; nucleotides outside the gene matches: 2. CDR3 length: 12 residues. Here the CDR3 reads CASGTVNYGYTF. CDR3 coding DNA: TGTGCCAGTGGGACAGTTAACTATGGCTACACCTTC.

The table lists this clonotype with many counts. The chain links TRBV29-1 to TRBJ2-7, with TRBD1 as a possible D gene (5 bases). The CDR3 is made up of 14 amino acids. Germline V gene data show CDR1 as SQVTM and CDR2 as ANQGSEA. Trimming took 1 base from V and 5 from J, leaving 15 bases between them. The CDR3 DNA follows: TGCAGCGTTGAAGCGCGGCAGGGTGGCAACGAGCAGTACTTC. This encodes CSVEARQGGNEQYF.

The chain is built from TRBV9 and TRBJ1-4; a weak D match, TRBD1 (5 bases). CDR1 and CDR2 (germline): SGDLS, YYNGEE. The CDR3 is 16 residues long. Trimming removed 0 bases from V and 7 bases from J, with 16 bases in between. The CDR3: CASSVAWGGQGEKLFF. Written as DNA, the CDR3 is TGTGCCAGCAGCGTAGCTTGGGGAGGGCAGGGTGAAAAACTGTTTTTT.

The chain has TRBV25-1 and TRBJ2-5; TRBD1 matches at 11 bases. CDR1 and CDR2 from the germline V gene are MGHDK and SYGVNS. J gave up 2 bases and V 8 bases, and 10 bases lay outside the gene matches. CDR3 length: 16 residues. CDR3 sequence: CASSPGQGANQETQYF. The CDR3 nucleotides are TGTGCCAGCTCGCCCGGACAGGGGGCAAATCAAGAGACCCAGTACTTC.

This chain uses TRBV7-2 with TRBJ1-1, with D unclear. V lost 5 bases, J lost 0 bases, and 13 bases lay in between. CDR1 and CDR2 (germline): SGHTA, FQGNSA. The CDR3 extends over 15 amino acids. In nucleotides, the CDR3 is TGTGCCAGCAGCCAAAGGCTCGGGTTGAACACTGAAGCTTTCTTT. This gives the protein CASSQRLGLNTEAFF.

Written as DNA, the CDR3 is TGTGCCAGCAGCCAAGGCAGGACAGTTTACGAGCAGTACTTC. It encodes CASSQGRTVYEQYF. The rearrangement links TRBV3-1 to TRBJ2-7; D is perhaps TRBD1 (6 bases). V was trimmed by 1 base and J by 4 bases, leaving 11 bases between them. Germline CDR1 LGHDT, CDR2 YNNKEL (reference sequence). The CDR3 has 14 residues.

The sample holds a few counts of this clonotype. The V call is TRBV4-2, the J call TRBJ2-7, with D perhaps matching TRBD1 (5 bases). The germline CDR1 and CDR2 sequences are LGHNA and YNFKEQ. CDR3 size: 16 residues. The ends were cut back, 1 base at V and 0 bases at J, with 13 bases in the middle. The CDR3 DNA reads as TGTGCCAGCAGCCAAGCGCAGGGAAAATTCTCCTACGAGCAGTACTTC. Residues: CASSQAQGKFSYEQYF.

The genes are TRBV7-6 and TRBJ2-7; D possibly corresponds to TRBD2 (6 bases). Trimming removed 6 bases at V and 3 bases at J, with 24 bases between. CDR1 and CDR2 (germline): SGHVS, FNYEAQ. CDR3 length equals 17 residues. CDR3 protein: CASRKRRDSLDLYEQYF. CDR3 DNA sequence: TGTGCCAGCAGAAAACGGCGGGACTCCCTAGACCTCTACGAGCAGTACTTC.

At least ten counts were recorded for this clonotype. The V call is TRBV7-6, the J call TRBJ1-6; 7 positions match TRBD1. The CDR3 contains 15 residues. V shed 0 bases, J shed 5 bases, and the junction held 1 base outside the gene matches. Germline V gene lookup returns CDR1 SGHVS and CDR2 FNYEAQ. The CDR3 is CASSLADRNNSPLHF. CDR3 nucleotides: TGTGCCAGCAGCTTAGCGGACAGGAATAATTCACCCCTCCACTTT.

This clonotype occurred many times. This chain uses TRBV15 with TRBJ2-6, with a weak D call TRBD2 (5 bases). Germline V gene data show CDR1 as LNHNV and CDR2 as YYDKDF (reference sequence). V gave up 4 bases and J gave up 0 bases, with 13 bases separating them. The CDR3 covers 17 residues. CDR3 amino acids: CATSNLERGSGANVLTF. CDR3 nucleotides: TGTGCCACCAGCAATTTGGAACGGGGCTCTGGGGCCAACGTCCTGACTTTC.

The chain combines TRBV30 with TRBJ2-1; TRBD2 matches at 7 bases. This CDR3 has 14 residues. Germline V gene lookup returns CDR1 GTSNPN and CDR2 SVGIG (reference sequence). J was trimmed by 9 bases and V by 0 bases; bases with no gene match: 8. The CDR3, as DNA: TGTGCCTGGAGTGTAGGCGGGAGTCGTAGTGAGCAGTTCTTC. As protein: CAWSVGGSRSEQFF.

The J gene is TRBJ1-4, the V gene TRBV15; 9 bases agree with TRBD1. CDR1 is LNHNV, CDR2 YYDKDF, per germline (reference sequence). This CDR3 contains 15 residues. V gave up 5 bases and J gave up 6 bases; unmatched junction bases: 7. The CDR3 protein is CATSHWDRVYEKLFF. The DNA of the CDR3 is TGTGCCACCAGCCACTGGGACAGGGTTTATGAAAAACTGTTTTTT.